This section outlines one T cell receptor beta chain sequence together with its context. The participants were between about 18 and 90 years old and came from 24 US areas. Assignments of participants to cohorts depended upon their own reported clinical history. This sample was included in a study of blood T cell repertoires in COVID-19. On the study more broadly: In each case, the material was cDNA or gDNA derived from T cells, B-cell-depleted T cells, or PBMCs.

Per the study methods: By means of reference gene primer amplification, nucleated cell counts were estimated. TCRdb's copy holds only in-frame clones and misses some; the assay was immunoSEQ multiplex PCR. V, J and clone size are those of that table, while D and trimming were read from the DNA. The data contain about 310,000 clones, around 85% of them singletons. Material: PBMCs or T cells enriched from blood (not recorded which). This clonotype originated in a man between 25 and 39 years old who had recovered from COVID-19.

The CDR3 DNA follows: TGTGCCAGCAGTATTTTATTCACAACCGGACAGGGGCAAGATGAAAAACTGTTTTTT. Translation gives CASSILFTTGQGQDEKLFF. The rearrangement links TRBV11-2 to TRBJ1-4, with 9 positions matching TRBD1. Trimming at V came to 6 bases and at J to 6 bases, leaving 20 bases not matched to a gene. Germline V lookup: CDR1 SGHAT, CDR2 FQNNGV. The CDR3 has 19 residues.